This T cell receptor (beta chain) originates from a study of CD8 T cells in ankylosing spondylitis. On this clonotype itself: What it binds is unknown.

Using its own MiXCR run on the 5' RACE reads, TCRdb lists one record per CDR3 protein. The sample lists more than 7,500 distinct CDR3 sequences; about 3.9% were seen once. This CDR3 has 20 amino acids. Germline values: CDR1 SGDLS, CDR2 YYNGEE. The V and J ends lost 4 bases and 0 bases respectively, with 26 bases between them. Study-wide points: In the blood and synovial fluid of reactive arthritis, some motif variants had been previously reported.

Input material: blood, either unsorted or a sorted T cell fraction (not recorded which). The sequence came from a female donor with ankylosing spondylitis or in good health (not recorded which). The V and J genes are TRBV9 and TRBJ2-4; tentatively, D is TRBD1 or TRBD2 (5 bases each). CDR3 DNA: TGTGCCAGCAGCCCGCAAGGGACCCTGGAGAAAGCCTTAGCCAAAAACATTCAGTACTTC. Protein: CASSPQGTLEKALAKNIQYF. The full variable domain, completed using reference TRBV9 and TRBJ2-4, is DSGVTQTPKHLITATGQRVTLRCSPRSGDLSVYWYQQSLDQGLQFLIQYYNGEERAKGNILERFSAQQFPDLHSELNLSSLELGDSALYFCASSPQGTLEKALAKNIQYFGAGTRLSVL.